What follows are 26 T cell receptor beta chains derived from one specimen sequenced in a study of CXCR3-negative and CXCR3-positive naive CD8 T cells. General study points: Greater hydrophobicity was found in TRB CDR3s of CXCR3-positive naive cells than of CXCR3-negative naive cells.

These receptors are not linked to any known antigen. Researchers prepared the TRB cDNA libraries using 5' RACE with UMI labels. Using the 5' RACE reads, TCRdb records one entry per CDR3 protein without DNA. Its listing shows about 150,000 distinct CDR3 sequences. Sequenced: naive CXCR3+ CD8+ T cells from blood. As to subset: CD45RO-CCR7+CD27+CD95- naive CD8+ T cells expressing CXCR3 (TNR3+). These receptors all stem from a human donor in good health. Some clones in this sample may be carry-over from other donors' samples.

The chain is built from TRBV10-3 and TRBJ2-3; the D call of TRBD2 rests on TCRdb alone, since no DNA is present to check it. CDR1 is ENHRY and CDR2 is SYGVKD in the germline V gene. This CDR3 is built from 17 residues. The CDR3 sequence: CAISDPASGVSTDTQYF.

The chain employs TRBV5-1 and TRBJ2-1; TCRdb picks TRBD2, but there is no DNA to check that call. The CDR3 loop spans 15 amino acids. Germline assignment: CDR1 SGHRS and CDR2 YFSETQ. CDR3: CASSLEGTAAYEQYF.

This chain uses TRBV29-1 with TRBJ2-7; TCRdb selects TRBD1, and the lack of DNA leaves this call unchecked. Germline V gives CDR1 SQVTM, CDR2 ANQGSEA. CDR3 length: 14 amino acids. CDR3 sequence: CSVAPEGILDEQYF.

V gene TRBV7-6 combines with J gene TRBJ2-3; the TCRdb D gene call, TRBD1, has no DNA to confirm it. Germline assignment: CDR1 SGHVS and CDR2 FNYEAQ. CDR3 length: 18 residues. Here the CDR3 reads CASSLEVVGREDPDTQYF.

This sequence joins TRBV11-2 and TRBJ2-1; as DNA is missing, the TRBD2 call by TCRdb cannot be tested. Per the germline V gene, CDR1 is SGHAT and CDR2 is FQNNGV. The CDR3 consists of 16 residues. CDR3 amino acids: CASSPWGGPSYNEQFF.

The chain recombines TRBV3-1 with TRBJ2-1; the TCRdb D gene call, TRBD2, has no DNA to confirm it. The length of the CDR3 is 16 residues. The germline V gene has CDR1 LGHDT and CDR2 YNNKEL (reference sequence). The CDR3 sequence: CASSPREDRMYNEQFF.

The CDR3 loop reads CASSLYQETQYF. The J gene is TRBJ2-5, the V gene TRBV7-9. The germline gives CDR1 SEHNR, CDR2 FQNEAQ (reference sequence). The CDR3 has 12 amino acids.

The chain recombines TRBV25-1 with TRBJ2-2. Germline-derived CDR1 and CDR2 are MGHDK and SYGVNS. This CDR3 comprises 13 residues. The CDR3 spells CATSNPNTGELFF.

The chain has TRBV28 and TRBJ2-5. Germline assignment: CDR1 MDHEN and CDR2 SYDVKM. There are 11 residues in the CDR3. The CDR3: CASSFSETQYF.

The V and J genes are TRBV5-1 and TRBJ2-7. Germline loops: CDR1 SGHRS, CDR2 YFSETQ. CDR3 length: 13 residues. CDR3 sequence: CASSLVGLYEQYF.

This CDR3 reads CASSPILQGTSEEQYF. The V call is TRBV5-1, the J call TRBJ2-7; TCRdb designates TRBD1, a call that cannot be tested without DNA. The germline V gene has CDR1 SGHRS and CDR2 YFSETQ. This CDR3 region has 16 residues. Looking up the rest from reference TRBV5-1 and TRBJ2-7 gives the full variable domain: KAGVTQTPRYLIKTRGQQVTLSCSPISGHRSVSWYQQTPGQGLQFLFEYFSETQRNKGNFPGRFSGRQFSNSRSEMNVSTLELGDSALYLCASSPILQGTSEEQYFGPGTRLTVT.

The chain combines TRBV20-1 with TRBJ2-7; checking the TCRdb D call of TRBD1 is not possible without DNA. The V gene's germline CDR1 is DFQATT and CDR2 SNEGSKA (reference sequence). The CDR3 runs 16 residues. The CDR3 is CSALDPGQPNSYEQYF.

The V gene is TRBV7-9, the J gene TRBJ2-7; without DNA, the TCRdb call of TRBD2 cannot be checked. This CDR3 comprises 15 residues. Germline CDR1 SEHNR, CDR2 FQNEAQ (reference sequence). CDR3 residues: CASSLSQSTLTEQYF.

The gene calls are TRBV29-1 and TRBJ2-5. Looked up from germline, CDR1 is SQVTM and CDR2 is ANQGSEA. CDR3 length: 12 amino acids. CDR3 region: CSVEDSQETQYF.

This CDR3 reads CATRRDYGYTF. The V gene is TRBV28, the J gene TRBJ1-2. The length of the CDR3 is 11 residues. Germline V gene data show CDR1 as MDHEN and CDR2 as SYDVKM.

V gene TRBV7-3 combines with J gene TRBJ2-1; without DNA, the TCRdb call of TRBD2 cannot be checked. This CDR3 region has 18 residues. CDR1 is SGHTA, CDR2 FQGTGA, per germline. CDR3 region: CASSPRGLAGEQGNEQFF.

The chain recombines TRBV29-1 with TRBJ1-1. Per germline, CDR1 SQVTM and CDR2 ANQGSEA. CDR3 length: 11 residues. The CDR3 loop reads CSVLMNTEAFF.

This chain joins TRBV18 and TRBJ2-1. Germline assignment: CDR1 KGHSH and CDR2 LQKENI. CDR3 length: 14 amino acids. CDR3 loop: CASSPRGSYNEQFF.

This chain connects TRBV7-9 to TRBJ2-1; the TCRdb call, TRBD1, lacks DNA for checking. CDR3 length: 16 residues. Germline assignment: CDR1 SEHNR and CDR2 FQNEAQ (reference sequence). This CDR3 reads CASRNPGGGSYNEQFF. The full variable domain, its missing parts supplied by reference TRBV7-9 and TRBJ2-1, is DTGVSQNPRHKITKRGQNVTFRCDPISEHNRLYWYRQTLGQGPEFLTYFQNEAQLEKSRLLSDRFSAERPKGSFSTLEIQRTEQGDSAMYLCASRNPGGGSYNEQFFGPGTRLTVL.

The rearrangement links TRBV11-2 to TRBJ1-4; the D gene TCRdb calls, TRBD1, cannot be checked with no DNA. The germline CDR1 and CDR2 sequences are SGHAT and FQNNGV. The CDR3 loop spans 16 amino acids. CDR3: CASSARQGKWNEKLFF. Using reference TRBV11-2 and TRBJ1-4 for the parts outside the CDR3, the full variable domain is EAGVAQSPRYKIIEKRQSVAFWCNPISGHATLYWYQQILGQGPKLLIQFQNNGVVDDSQLPKDRFSAERLKGVDSTLKIQPAKLEDSAVYLCASSARQGKWNEKLFFGSGTQLSVL.

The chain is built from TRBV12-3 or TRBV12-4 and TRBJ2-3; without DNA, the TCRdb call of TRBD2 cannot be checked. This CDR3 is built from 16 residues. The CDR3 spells CASSFLLAGGGDTQYF.

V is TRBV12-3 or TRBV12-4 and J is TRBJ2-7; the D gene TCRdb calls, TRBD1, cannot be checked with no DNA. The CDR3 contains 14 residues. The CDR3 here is CASSSGTEYYEQYF.

CDR3 residues: CASSQFEFTAYEQYF. The chain joins TRBV16 to TRBJ2-7. CDR1 and CDR2 from the germline V gene are KGHSY and FQNENV. CDR3 length: 15 residues.

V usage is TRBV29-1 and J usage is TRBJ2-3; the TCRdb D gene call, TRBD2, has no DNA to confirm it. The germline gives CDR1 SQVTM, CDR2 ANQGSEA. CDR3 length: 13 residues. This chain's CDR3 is CSVLAGITDTQYF.

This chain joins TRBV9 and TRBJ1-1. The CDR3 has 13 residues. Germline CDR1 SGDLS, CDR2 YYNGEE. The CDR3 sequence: CASSVGGRTEAFF. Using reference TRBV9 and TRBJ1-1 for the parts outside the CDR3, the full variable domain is DSGVTQTPKHLITATGQRVTLRCSPRSGDLSVYWYQQSLDQGLQFLIQYYNGEERAKGNILERFSAQQFPDLHSELNLSSLELGDSALYFCASSVGGRTEAFFGQGTRLTVV.

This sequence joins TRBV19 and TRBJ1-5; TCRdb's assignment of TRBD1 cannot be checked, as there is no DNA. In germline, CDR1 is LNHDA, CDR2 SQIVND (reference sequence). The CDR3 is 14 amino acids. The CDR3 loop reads CASSWTVLYQPQHF.